This T cell receptor (beta chain) came from a study of CD8 T cells in ankylosing spondylitis. General observations from the study: Reports of some motif variants in reactive arthritis synovial fluid and blood predate this one.

Library preparation for TCR beta used quantitative 5'-RACE with molecular barcodes. A single record per CDR3 protein comes from TCRdb applying MiXCR to the 5' RACE reads. The data hold some 240,000 distinct CDR3 sequences, with approximately 9% observed a single time. Germline V gene sequence: CDR1 DFQATT, CDR2 SNEGSKA (reference sequence). The CDR3 covers 14 residues. The germline V and J ends were trimmed by 6 bases and 7 bases, with 16 bases remaining between them. This clonotype was observed many times. No antigen is known for it. This chain links TRBV20-1 with TRBJ1-6, with D perhaps TRBD1 (5 bases). This clonotype was obtained from a male donor with ankylosing spondylitis or in good health (not recorded which). Source material: blood, either unsorted or a sorted T cell fraction (not recorded which). The DNA for the CDR3 is TGCAGTGCCCCTCGGGGCCCCACAAATTCACCCCTCCACTTT. It is translated as CSAPRGPTNSPLHF.